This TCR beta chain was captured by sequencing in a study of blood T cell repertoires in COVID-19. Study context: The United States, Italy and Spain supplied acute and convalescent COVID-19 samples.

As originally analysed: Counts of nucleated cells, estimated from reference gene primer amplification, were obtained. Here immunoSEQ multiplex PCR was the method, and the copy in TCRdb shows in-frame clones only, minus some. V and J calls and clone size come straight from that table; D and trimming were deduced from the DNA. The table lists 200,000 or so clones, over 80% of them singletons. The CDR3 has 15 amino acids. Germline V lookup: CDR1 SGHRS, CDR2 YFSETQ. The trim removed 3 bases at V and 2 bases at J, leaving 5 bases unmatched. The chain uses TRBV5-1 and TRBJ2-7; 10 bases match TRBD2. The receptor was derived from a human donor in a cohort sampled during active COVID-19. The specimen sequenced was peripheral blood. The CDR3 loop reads CASSYGLAETYEQYF. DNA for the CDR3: TGCGCCAGCAGCTACGGACTAGCGGAGACCTACGAGCAGTACTTC.